This T cell receptor beta chain was sequenced during a study of cytomegalovirus exposure and HLA in healthy donors. Vbeta (60) and Jbeta (13) primers were used in the PCR. Sequenced by immunoSEQ multiplex PCR; TCRdb stores in-frame clones only, minus some. Of some 130,000 clones in the sample, around 73% were seen once. Study-level points and caveats: Relative to the roughly 690-donor mean, N-insertions were reportedly fewer in an Asian-associated ancestry cluster in a later analysis. The authors listed approximately 160 TCR beta chains as cytomegalovirus-associated.

To note about this clone: What it binds is unknown.

Germline V CDR1 and CDR2: SGHTS, YDEGEE. Trimming stripped 3 bases from V and 0 bases from J, with 13 bases between. The CDR3 is 16 residues long. The sequenced material came from PBMCs. The clonotype originates from a female donor in good health and CMV-seronegative. The rearrangement links TRBV5-8 to TRBJ1-3; D may be TRBD1 (5 bases). The CDR3 sequence is CASSSGLPNSGNTIYF. DNA of the CDR3: TGTGCCAGCAGCTCGGGACTCCCCAACTCTGGAAACACCATATATTTT.